This T cell receptor beta chain was obtained from a study of blood T cell repertoires in COVID-19. Background on the study: The cDNA or gDNA used as material had been derived from T cells, B-cell-depleted T cells, or PBMCs.

V dropped 5 bases and J dropped 5 bases, with 12 bases sitting between them. The CDR3 consists of 13 residues. Germline CDR1 and CDR2: SGHVS and FNYEAQ. This clone came up a few times. TCRdb keeps only in-frame clones here, not all; method: immunoSEQ multiplex PCR. The sample yields roughly 200,000 clones, about 80% seen once. This sequence originates from a woman between 45 and 65 years old with active or convalescent COVID-19. This chain links TRBV7-6 with TRBJ2-5, with D possibly TRBD1 on 5 matching bases. The source material was peripheral blood. For the CDR3, the DNA is TGTGCCAGCAGCCCCCAGGGTGGGGAGACCCAGTACTTC. It is translated as CASSPQGGETQYF.